This T cell receptor beta chain is drawn from a study of cytomegalovirus exposure and HLA in healthy donors. It was with 60 Vbeta and 13 Jbeta primers that the PCR ran. Sequenced by immunoSEQ multiplex PCR; TCRdb stores in-frame clones only, minus some. The sample includes under 150,000 clones, over 75% of them seen just once. Looked up from germline, CDR1 is SGHTA and CDR2 is FQGTGA. The CDR3 is 14 residues long. The V and J ends lost 4 bases and 7 bases, in that order; junction bases with no gene match: 6. General study results and limits: TCR beta V- and J-gene trimming was later associated with a missense DCLRE1C variant. Prediction of most subjects' HLA-A and HLA-B alleles by TCR beta sequences was reportedly accurate. Cytomegalovirus association was assigned to over 150 TCR beta chains.

Although they were nominally healthy when sampled, donors likely had unrecorded immune exposures. The count of this clone is one. Its matching antigen is unknown. The rearrangement links TRBV7-3 to TRBJ1-1; 10 bases map to TRBD1. The specimen was PBMCs. The TCR originated in a woman aged 40 to 50 in good health and CMV-seropositive. The CDR3 region is CASSSGTGDDEAFF. The CDR3 nucleotides read TGTGCCAGCAGCTCCGGGACAGGGGATGATGAAGCTTTCTTT.